These 17 T cell receptor beta chains share one sample of origin, sequenced in a study of shared clonotypes between healthy human individuals. Only in-frame clones appear in the TCRdb table, and some are missing; sequencing was by immunoSEQ multiplex PCR. This repertoire shows about 530,000 clones, 90% to 97% found once; its top ten account for approximately 0.062%. Sequenced sample: naive CD4+ T cells sorted from blood. The subset is: CD45RA+ positively selected. These receptors were obtained from a woman aged 25-40 years in good health.

This clone was detected only once. CDR3 sequence (DNA): TGTGCCACGCAGACAGGGGAACAAGAGACCCAGTACTTC. This gives the protein CATQTGEQETQYF. The V call is TRBV10-3, the J call TRBJ2-5; 8 bases fit TRBD1. This CDR3 comprises 13 residues. The germline gives CDR1 ENHRY, CDR2 SYGVKD. V was pared by 10 bases and J by 2 bases, with 6 bases of the junction left unmatched.

The rearrangement joins TRBV5-4 to TRBJ2-6, with 7 bases matching TRBD2. CDR3 size: 15 residues. The J segment lost 0 bases and the V segment lost 4 bases, leaving 1 base of the junction unmatched. The germline CDR1 and CDR2 sequences are SGHNT and YYREEE (reference sequence). DNA of the CDR3: TGTGCCAGCAGCCGGGGGGACTCTGGGGCCAACGTCCTGACTTTC. Residues: CASSRGDSGANVLTF.

This clone was recorded once. The rearrangement uses TRBV28 and TRBJ2-7, with 7 bases that match TRBD2. V gave up 6 bases and J gave up 5 bases; unmatched junction bases: 1. Germline CDR1 MDHEN, CDR2 SYDVKM. This CDR3 spans 11 amino acids. CDR3 in amino acids: CASRRGNEQYF. DNA for the CDR3: TGTGCCAGCAGGCGGGGGAACGAGCAGTACTTC.

A single count supports this clone. The CDR3: CASSQDRQGPYGYTF. The DNA for the CDR3 is TGTGCCAGCAGCCAAGATCGGCAGGGACCGTATGGCTACACCTTC. This chain connects TRBV14 to TRBJ1-2, with D possibly TRBD1 on 5 matching bases. The germline gives CDR1 SGHDN, CDR2 FVKESK. This CDR3 region has 15 residues. Trimming pared 0 bases from V and 5 bases from J, leaving 13 bases between.

This rearrangement joins TRBV30 to TRBJ1-2, with D unresolved. The length of the CDR3 is 14 residues. Trimming took 2 bases from V and 5 from J, leaving 15 bases between them. Germline lookup yields CDR1 GTSNPN and CDR2 SVGIG (reference sequence). This chain's CDR3 is CAWSQGSGNYGYTF. The CDR3 region has the DNA TGTGCCTGGAGTCAAGGCAGTGGAAATTATGGCTACACCTTC. The full variable domain, rest sourced from reference TRBV30 and TRBJ1-2, is SQTIHQWPATLVQPVGSPLSLECTVEGTSNPNLYWYRQAAGRGLQLLFYSVGIGQISSEVPQNLSASRPQDRQFILSSKKLLLSDSGFYLCAWSQGSGNYGYTFGSGTRLTVV.

The chain is built from TRBV7-8 and TRBJ2-7; 11 bases map to TRBD2. Germline CDR1 and CDR2: SGHVS and FQNEAQ. V trimming: 5 bases; J trimming: 6 bases; junction bases outside the gene matches: 6. The CDR3 spans 14 residues. The CDR3 region is CASSPGTSGLEQYF. DNA for the CDR3: TGTGCCAGCAGCCCAGGGACTAGCGGTCTCGAGCAGTACTTC.

CDR3 region: CASRWRHYNEQFF. Written as DNA, the CDR3 is TGTGCCAGCAGGTGGCGGCACTACAATGAGCAGTTCTTC. V and J are TRBV5-4 and TRBJ2-1; D is ambiguous. Trimming removed 5 bases at V and 3 bases at J, with 9 bases between. This CDR3 contains 13 residues. CDR1 SGHNT and CDR2 YYREEE come from the germline V gene (reference sequence).

The gene calls are TRBV7-2 and TRBJ2-5; D may correspond to TRBD1 or TRBD2 (5 bases each). The end of the DNA fits TRBJ2-7 better, so the J call may be wrong. The CDR3 totals 13 residues. CDR1 SGHTA and CDR2 FQGNSA come from the germline V gene. In DNA, the CDR3 is TGTGCCAGCACCACCGGGGCTTCCTACGAGCAGTACTTC. Translation gives CASTTGASYEQYF.

This chain links TRBV13 with TRBJ2-1; a weak D match, TRBD2 (6 bases). Per germline, CDR1 PRHDT and CDR2 FYEKMQ (reference sequence). V lost 10 bases and J 7 bases, leaving 20 bases between the germline ends. This CDR3 is built from 14 residues. As DNA, the CDR3 is TGTGCCACCCGAAGCCGGGAGAGGACTAATGAGCAGTTCTTC. Residues: CATRSRERTNEQFF.

The J gene is TRBJ2-7, the V gene TRBV9, with D possibly called TRBD1 or TRBD2 (5 bases each). Trimming stripped 5 bases from V and 2 bases from J, with 8 bases between. Germline V lookup: CDR1 SGDLS, CDR2 YYNGEE. The CDR3 covers 12 residues. The CDR3 region has the DNA TGTGCCAGCAGTAGGGACCCCTACGAGCAGTACTTC. It is translated as CASSRDPYEQYF.

The chain recombines TRBV14 with TRBJ2-7; D may correspond to TRBD1 or TRBD2 (5 bases each). This CDR3 region has 19 residues. Trimming removed 1 base from V and 0 bases from J, with 22 bases in between. Per germline, CDR1 SGHDN and CDR2 FVKESK. The CDR3 DNA sequence: TGTGCCAGCAGCCAAGCCGCGTTTCGTAGCAAGGGGAGCTCCTACGAGCAGTACTTC. Amino acids: CASSQAAFRSKGSSYEQYF.

This sequence joins TRBV5-4 and TRBJ2-7; D might be TRBD1 (8 bases). The germline gives CDR1 SGHNT, CDR2 YYREEE (reference sequence). CDR3 length: 16 residues. Trimming cost V 2 bases and J 1 base, with 16 bases left between them. CDR3 residues: CASSLGNRGGSYEQYF. For the CDR3, the DNA is TGTGCCAGCAGCTTAGGAAACAGGGGGGGTTCCTACGAGCAGTACTTC.

The gene calls are TRBV29-1 and TRBJ2-5, with D perhaps TRBD1 (5 bases). CDR3 length: 12 amino acids. Per germline, CDR1 SQVTM and CDR2 ANQGSEA. V lost 7 bases and J 0 bases, leaving 9 bases between the germline ends. The chain's CDR3 is CSALRDQETQYF. CDR3 DNA sequence: TGCAGCGCCCTCAGGGACCAAGAGACCCAGTACTTC.

V gene TRBV7-9 combines with J gene TRBJ2-5; 11 positions match TRBD2. The CDR3 runs to 16 residues. With V trimmed by 0 bases and J by 8 bases, 8 bases remained unmatched. Germline V gene data show CDR1 as SEHNR and CDR2 as FQNEAQ (reference sequence). CDR3 in DNA: TGTGCCAGCAGCTTAGCCGAGAGACTAGCGGGAATTACCCAGTACTTC. This sequence encodes CASSLAERLAGITQYF.

The chain carries TRBV5-1 and TRBJ2-3; D may be TRBD1 (7 bases). The V end lost 3 bases, the J end lost 3 bases, and 11 bases lay between the germline ends. This CDR3 is built from 14 residues. CDR1 is SGHRS, CDR2 YFSETQ, per germline. CDR3 residues: CASSWGDSTDTQYF. CDR3 bases: TGCGCCAGCAGCTGGGGGGACAGTACAGATACGCAGTATTTT.

This chain connects TRBV5-6 to TRBJ1-6, with D maybe TRBD1 (6 bases). Germline-derived CDR1 and CDR2 are SGHDT and YYEEEE. V lost 4 bases, J lost 4 bases, and 15 bases lay in between. CDR3 size: 16 residues. Written as DNA, the CDR3 is TGTGCCAGCAGCCTGCGGGGGGCCTTTTATAATTCACCCCTCCACTTT. Translation: CASSLRGAFYNSPLHF.

The genes are TRBV10-2 and TRBJ2-3; 11 bases match TRBD2. Per the germline V gene, CDR1 is WSHSY and CDR2 is SAAADI. This CDR3 has 18 amino acids. J gave up 2 bases and V 8 bases, and 15 bases lay outside the gene matches. The CDR3 DNA reads as TGCGCCAGCGCATCACTTTGGGGGACTAGCGGACTCACAGATACGCAGTATTTT. As protein: CASASLWGTSGLTDTQYF.